A selection of T cell receptor beta chains follows, all from one sample in a study of cytomegalovirus exposure and HLA in healthy donors. Assay used: immunoSEQ multiplex PCR; TCRdb lists only in-frame clones, some missing. The sample has around 100,000 clones, about four fifths seen once; the top ten hold around 3.6%. Sequencing used PBMCs. Every receptor here comes from a female donor in good health and CMV-seropositive. Each CDR3 is given with its conserved first and last residue. The order of the fields is CDR3 length, clone size, D gene, V gene, J gene, CDR3 DNA, CDR3 protein. The D gene is left open where the match is weak. Clone size is stated in some rows and not others, as once, few, many or a class when expanded.

16,few,-,TRBV28,TRBJ2-3,TGTGCCAGCAGTCACTCTGGACAGACCAGCACAGATACGCAGTATTTT,CASSHSGQTSTDTQYF
16,-,TRBD1,TRBV14,TRBJ2-5,TGTGCCAGCAGCCACCGTCCCGGGACAGGGAGAAAGACCCAGTACTTC,CASSHRPGTGRKTQYF
17,once,-,TRBV30,TRBJ1-3,TGTGCCTGGAACCCGACGGGAACCTTTAACTCTGGAAACACCATATATTTT,CAWNPTGTFNSGNTIYF
14,-,TRBD1,TRBV25-1,TRBJ2-7,TGTGCCAGCAGTGAGGGACAGCCTTTGGGCGAGCAGTACTTC,CASSEGQPLGEQYF
16,-,TRBD2,TRBV7-6,TRBJ2-1,TGTGCCAGCAGCCTTATAGCGGGGGGCTCTCTCAATGAGCAGTTCTTC,CASSLIAGGSLNEQFF
14,-,-,TRBV7-7,TRBJ2-3,TGTGCTAGCAGCCCGACTTACTCCGCAGATACGCAGTATTTT,CASSPTYSADTQYF
12,-,-,TRBV6-1,TRBJ2-7,TGTGCCAGCAGCGAGCCGGGTTATGAGCAGTACTTC,CASSEPGYEQYF
15,-,-,TRBV11-2,TRBJ1-3,TGTGCCAGCAGCCGGGCACAGGCCGGAGGAAACACCATATATTTT,CASSRAQAGGNTIYF
14,-,-,TRBV7-2,TRBJ2-7,TGTGCCAGCAGCTCACTTCGGGGAGCGGAGGAGCAGTACTTC,CASSSLRGAEEQYF
12,-,-,TRBV28,TRBJ1-2,TGTGCCAGCAGTTTAGCGGGGAATGGCTACACCTTC,CASSLAGNGYTF
13,-,-,TRBV7-3,TRBJ1-1,TGTGCCAGCAGCTTAAACTTCGACACTGAAGCTTTCTTT,CASSLNFDTEAFF
17,-,TRBD1,TRBV19,TRBJ1-3,TGTGCCAGTAGCCCCTCCGGACAGGGGGCTTTTGGAAACACCATATATTTT,CASSPSGQGAFGNTIYF
11,-,-,TRBV2,TRBJ2-3,TGTGCCACGATGGACAGATATACGCAGTATTTC,CATMDRYTQYF
15,-,TRBD2,TRBV19,TRBJ2-7,TGTGCCAGTAGTATCCGGCTAGCGGAATCCTACGAGCAGTACTTC,CASSIRLAESYEQYF
13,-,-,TRBV19,TRBJ1-1,TGTGCCAGTAGTATAGTCGGGGACACTGAAGCTTTCTTT,CASSIVGDTEAFF
15,-,TRBD2,TRBV28,TRBJ2-1,TGTGCCAGCATCCCGACTAGCGATTGGGACAATGAGCAGTTCTTC,CASIPTSDWDNEQFF
18,-,TRBD2,TRBV19,TRBJ2-5,TGTGCCAGTAGTATCGCGGGAGGCGGGGTTGACCCTCGAGAGACCCAGTACTTC,CASSIAGGGVDPRETQYF